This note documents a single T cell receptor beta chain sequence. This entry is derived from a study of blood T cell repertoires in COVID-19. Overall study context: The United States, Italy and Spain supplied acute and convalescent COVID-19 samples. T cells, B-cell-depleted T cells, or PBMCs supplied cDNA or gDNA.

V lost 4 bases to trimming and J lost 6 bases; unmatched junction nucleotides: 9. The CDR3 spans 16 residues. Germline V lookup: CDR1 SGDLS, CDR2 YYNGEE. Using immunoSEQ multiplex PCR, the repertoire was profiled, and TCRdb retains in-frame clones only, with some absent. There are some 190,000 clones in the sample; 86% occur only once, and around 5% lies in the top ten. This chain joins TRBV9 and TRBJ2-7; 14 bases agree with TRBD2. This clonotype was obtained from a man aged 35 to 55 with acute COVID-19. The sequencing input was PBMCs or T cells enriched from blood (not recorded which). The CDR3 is CASSPRTSGRSGEQYF. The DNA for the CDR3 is TGTGCCAGCAGCCCCAGGACTAGCGGGAGGTCTGGCGAGCAGTACTTC.